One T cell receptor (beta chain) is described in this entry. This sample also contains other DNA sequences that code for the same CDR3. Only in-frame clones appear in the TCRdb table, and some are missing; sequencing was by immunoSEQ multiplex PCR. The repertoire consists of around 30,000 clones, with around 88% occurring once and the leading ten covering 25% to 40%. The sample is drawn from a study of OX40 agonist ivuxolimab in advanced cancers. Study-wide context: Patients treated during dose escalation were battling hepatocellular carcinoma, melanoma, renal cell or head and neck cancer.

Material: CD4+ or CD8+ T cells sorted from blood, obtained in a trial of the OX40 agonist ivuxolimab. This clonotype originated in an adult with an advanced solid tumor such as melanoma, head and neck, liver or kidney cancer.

The CDR3 loop is CSAGTGEAFF. CDR3 in DNA: TGCAGCGCCGGGACAGGGGAGGCTTTCTTT. This sequence joins TRBV29-1 and TRBJ1-1; 10 nucleotides line up with TRBD1. This CDR3 comprises 10 residues. CDR1 is SQVTM, CDR2 ANQGSEA, per germline. Trimming took 7 bases from V and 11 from J; bases not matched to a gene: 4.